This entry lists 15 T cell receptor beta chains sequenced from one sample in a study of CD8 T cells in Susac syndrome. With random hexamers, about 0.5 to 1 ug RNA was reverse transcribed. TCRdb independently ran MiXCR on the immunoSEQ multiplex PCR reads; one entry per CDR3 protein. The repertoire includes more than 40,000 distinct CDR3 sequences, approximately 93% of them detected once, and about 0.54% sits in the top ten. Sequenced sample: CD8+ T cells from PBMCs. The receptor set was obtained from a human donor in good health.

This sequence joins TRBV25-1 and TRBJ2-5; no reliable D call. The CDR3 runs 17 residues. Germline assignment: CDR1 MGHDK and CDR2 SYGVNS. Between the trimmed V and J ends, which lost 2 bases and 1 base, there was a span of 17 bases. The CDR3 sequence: CASSEKLVSNLQETQYF. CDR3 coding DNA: TGTGCCAGCAGTGAAAAGTTGGTTTCGAATCTCCAAGAGACCCAGTACTTC.

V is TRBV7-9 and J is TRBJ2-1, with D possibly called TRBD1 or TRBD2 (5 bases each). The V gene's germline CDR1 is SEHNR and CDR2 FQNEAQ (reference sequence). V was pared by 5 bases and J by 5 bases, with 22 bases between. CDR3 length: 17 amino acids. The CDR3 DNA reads TGTGCCAGCAGCCCCCCCGGGGCCCTGAGAGCCCACAATGAGCAGTTCTTC. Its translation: CASSPPGALRAHNEQFF.

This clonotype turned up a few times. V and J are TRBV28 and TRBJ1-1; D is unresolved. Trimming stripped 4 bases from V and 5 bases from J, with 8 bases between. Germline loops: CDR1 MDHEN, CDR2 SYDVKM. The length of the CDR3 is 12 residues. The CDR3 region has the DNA TGTGCCAGCAGTTCCTCGGGGACTGAAGCTTTCTTT. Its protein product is CASSSSGTEAFF.

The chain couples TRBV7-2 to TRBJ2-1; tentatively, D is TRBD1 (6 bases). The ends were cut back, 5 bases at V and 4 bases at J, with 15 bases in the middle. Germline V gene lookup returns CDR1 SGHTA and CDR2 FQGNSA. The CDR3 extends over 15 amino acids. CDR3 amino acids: CASSLLITGYNEQFF. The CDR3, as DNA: TGTGCCAGCAGCCTGCTTATAACAGGGTACAATGAGCAGTTCTTC.

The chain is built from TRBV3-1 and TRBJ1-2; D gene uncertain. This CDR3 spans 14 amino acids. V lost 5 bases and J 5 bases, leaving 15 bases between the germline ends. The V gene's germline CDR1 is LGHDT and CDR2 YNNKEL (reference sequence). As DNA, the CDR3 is TGTGCCAGCAGCTTCGGGTCCTCCTATTATGGCTACACCTTC. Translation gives CASSFGSSYYGYTF.

Here the CDR3 reads CAISESRTEQYF. The CDR3 DNA reads TGTGCCATCAGTGAGTCGCGTACCGAGCAGTACTTC. The V call is TRBV10-3, the J call TRBJ2-7; D uncertain. V lost 0 bases and J 6 bases, leaving 6 bases between the germline ends. The CDR3 sequence is 12 residues long. From germline, CDR1 is ENHRY and CDR2 SYGVKD.

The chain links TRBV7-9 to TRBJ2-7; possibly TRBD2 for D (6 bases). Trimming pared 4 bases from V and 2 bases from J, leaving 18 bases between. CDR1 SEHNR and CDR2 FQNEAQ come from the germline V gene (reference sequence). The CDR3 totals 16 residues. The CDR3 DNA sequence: TGTGCCAGCAGCTCACCGGTCGGGGACTCAGCCTACGAGCAGTACTTC. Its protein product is CASSSPVGDSAYEQYF.

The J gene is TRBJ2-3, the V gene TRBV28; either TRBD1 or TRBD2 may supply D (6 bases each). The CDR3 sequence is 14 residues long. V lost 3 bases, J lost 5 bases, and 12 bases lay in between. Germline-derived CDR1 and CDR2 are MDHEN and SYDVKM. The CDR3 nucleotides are TGTGCCAGCAGTTTTACAGGGACTGAAGATACGCAGTATTTT. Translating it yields CASSFTGTEDTQYF.

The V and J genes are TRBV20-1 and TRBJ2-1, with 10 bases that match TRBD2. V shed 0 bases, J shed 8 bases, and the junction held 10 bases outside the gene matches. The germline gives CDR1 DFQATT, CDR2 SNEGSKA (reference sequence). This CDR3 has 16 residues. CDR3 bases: TGCAGTGCTAGAGACTACCGACTAGCGGGTCTCTATGAGCAGTTCTTC. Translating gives CSARDYRLAGLYEQFF.

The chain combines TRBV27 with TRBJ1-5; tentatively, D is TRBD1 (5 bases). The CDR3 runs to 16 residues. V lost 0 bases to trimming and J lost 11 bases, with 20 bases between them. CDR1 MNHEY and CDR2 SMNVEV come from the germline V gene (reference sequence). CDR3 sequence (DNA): TGTGCCAGCAGTTTATCGATAAGGTGGGCAGGGTATACCCAGCATTTT. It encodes CASSLSIRWAGYTQHF.

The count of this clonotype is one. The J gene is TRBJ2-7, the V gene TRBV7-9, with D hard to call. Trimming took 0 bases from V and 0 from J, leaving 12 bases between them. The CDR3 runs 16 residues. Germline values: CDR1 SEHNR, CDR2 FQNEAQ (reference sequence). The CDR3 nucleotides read TGTGCCAGCAGCTTAGCCCGCGGATCGAGCTCCTACGAGCAGTACTTC. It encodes CASSLARGSSSYEQYF.

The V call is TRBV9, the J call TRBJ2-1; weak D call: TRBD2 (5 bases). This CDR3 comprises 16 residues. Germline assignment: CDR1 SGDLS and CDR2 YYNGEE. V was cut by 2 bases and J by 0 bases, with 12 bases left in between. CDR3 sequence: CASSVEGGLSYNEQFF. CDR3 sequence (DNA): TGTGCCAGCAGCGTCGAGGGCGGACTCTCCTACAATGAGCAGTTCTTC.

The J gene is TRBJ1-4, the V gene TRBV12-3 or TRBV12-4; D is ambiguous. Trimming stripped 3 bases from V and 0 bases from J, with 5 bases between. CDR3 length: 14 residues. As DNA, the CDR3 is TGTGCCAGCAGTTTGTGGGCAACTAATGAAAAACTGTTTTTT. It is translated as CASSLWATNEKLFF.

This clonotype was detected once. CDR3 region: CASLDLTGELFF. The CDR3 bases are TGTGCCAGCTTGGACCTAACCGGGGAGCTGTTTTTT. The chain has TRBV28 and TRBJ2-2, with no clear D. The CDR3 sequence is 12 residues long. CDR1 and CDR2 from the germline V gene are MDHEN and SYDVKM. V lost 8 bases to trimming and J lost 5 bases, with 9 bases between them.

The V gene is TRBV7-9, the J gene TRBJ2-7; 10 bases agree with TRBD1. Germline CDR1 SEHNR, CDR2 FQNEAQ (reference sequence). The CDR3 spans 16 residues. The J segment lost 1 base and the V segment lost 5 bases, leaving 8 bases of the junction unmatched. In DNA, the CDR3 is TGTGCCAGCAGCGATGGGACAGGGGAAGGATCCTACGAGCAGTACTTC. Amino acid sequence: CASSDGTGEGSYEQYF.